Listed below are T cell receptor beta chains from one sample, sequenced in a study of beta chain features in type 1 diabetes. TCRdb's copy holds only in-frame clones and misses some; the assay was immunoSEQ multiplex PCR. Here the sample spans some 330,000 clones, roughly 11% being singletons. Sequencing input: naive CD4+ T cells from blood. Receptors were obtained from a woman aged 25 to 39 in good health. The CDR3 runs from the conserved cysteine through the conserved F or W. Fields, in order: CDR3 DNA, CDR3 protein, D gene, J gene, V gene, clone size. The D gene is left open where the match is weak. Clone size is given for some rows only: seen once, a few or many times, or a class if the clone is expanded.

CDR3 DNA: TGTGCCAGCAGCTTAGACTACAACTACGAGCAGTACTTC
CDR3 protein: CASSLDYNYEQYF
D gene: -
J gene: TRBJ2-7
V gene: TRBV7-2
clone size: -

CDR3 DNA: TGTGCCAGCAGCTTAAGGTCTACAGGAGGGGAGACCCAGTACTTC
CDR3 protein: CASSLRSTGGETQYF
D gene: -
J gene: TRBJ2-5
V gene: TRBV7-2
clone size: few

CDR3 DNA: TGTGCCAGCAGCAATGTGACGGGGGAGGAAAGTACGGAGCAGTACTTC
CDR3 protein: CASSNVTGEESTEQYF
D gene: -
J gene: TRBJ2-7
V gene: TRBV21-1
clone size: -

CDR3 DNA: TGTGCCAGCAGCGTAGAGCGGTACGGAGTCAATCAGCCCCAGCATTTT
CDR3 protein: CASSVERYGVNQPQHF
D gene: -
J gene: TRBJ1-5
V gene: TRBV7-9
clone size: -

CDR3 DNA: TGTGCCAGCACTAATCCGGGACTAGCGTACGAGCAGTTCTTC
CDR3 protein: CASTNPGLAYEQFF
D gene: TRBD2
J gene: TRBJ2-1
V gene: TRBV28
clone size: -

CDR3 DNA: TGTGCCAGCAGCGTCGGACAGGGAGGCATTTACGAGCAGTACTTC
CDR3 protein: CASSVGQGGIYEQYF
D gene: TRBD1
J gene: TRBJ2-7
V gene: TRBV6-5
clone size: -

CDR3 DNA: TGTGCCAGCAGTTCCCGGACAGGGGCTGGCTATGGCTACACCTTC
CDR3 protein: CASSSRTGAGYGYTF
D gene: TRBD1
J gene: TRBJ1-2
V gene: TRBV28
clone size: few

CDR3 DNA: TGCGCCAGCAGCTCCATGGGACAGGTGAAAGAGACCCAGTACTTC
CDR3 protein: CASSSMGQVKETQYF
D gene: TRBD1
J gene: TRBJ2-5
V gene: TRBV5-1
clone size: few

CDR3 DNA: TGTGCCACCAGCAGAGATAAGGGGTTCTACTACGAGCAGTACTTC
CDR3 protein: CATSRDKGFYYEQYF
D gene: -
J gene: TRBJ2-7
V gene: TRBV15
clone size: few

CDR3 DNA: TGCGCCAGCAGCCAAGATCACAGGGGGAACGAGCAGTACTTC
CDR3 protein: CASSQDHRGNEQYF
D gene: TRBD1
J gene: TRBJ2-7
V gene: TRBV4-3
clone size: -

CDR3 DNA: TGTGCCAGCGCCCCCGAGGCAGGGGGCGTCTACGAGCAGTACTTC
CDR3 protein: CASAPEAGGVYEQYF
D gene: TRBD1
J gene: TRBJ2-7
V gene: TRBV7-2
clone size: few

CDR3 DNA: TGTGCCAGCAGCGCGGGACTAGCGTCCGATGAGCAGTTCTTC
CDR3 protein: CASSAGLASDEQFF
D gene: TRBD2
J gene: TRBJ2-1
V gene: TRBV9
clone size: -

CDR3 DNA: TGTGCCAGCAGCCAAGATTCGGGACAGGAGGACATTCAGTACTTC
CDR3 protein: CASSQDSGQEDIQYF
D gene: TRBD1
J gene: TRBJ2-4
V gene: TRBV4-2
clone size: few

CDR3 DNA: TGTGCCAGCAGCAGGGACAGGGGGGTGACTGGGGCCAACGTCCTGACTTTC
CDR3 protein: CASSRDRGVTGANVLTF
D gene: TRBD1
J gene: TRBJ2-6
V gene: TRBV7-3
clone size: -

CDR3 DNA: TGCGCCAGCAGCTTGAGCCCCGGGACAGGGATTAATGGCTACACCTTC
CDR3 protein: CASSLSPGTGINGYTF
D gene: TRBD1
J gene: TRBJ1-2
V gene: TRBV5-1
clone size: -

CDR3 DNA: TGCAGCGTAGAAGATCCCCCAGGGACCTACGAGCAGTACTTC
CDR3 protein: CSVEDPPGTYEQYF
D gene: -
J gene: TRBJ2-7
V gene: TRBV29-1
clone size: many